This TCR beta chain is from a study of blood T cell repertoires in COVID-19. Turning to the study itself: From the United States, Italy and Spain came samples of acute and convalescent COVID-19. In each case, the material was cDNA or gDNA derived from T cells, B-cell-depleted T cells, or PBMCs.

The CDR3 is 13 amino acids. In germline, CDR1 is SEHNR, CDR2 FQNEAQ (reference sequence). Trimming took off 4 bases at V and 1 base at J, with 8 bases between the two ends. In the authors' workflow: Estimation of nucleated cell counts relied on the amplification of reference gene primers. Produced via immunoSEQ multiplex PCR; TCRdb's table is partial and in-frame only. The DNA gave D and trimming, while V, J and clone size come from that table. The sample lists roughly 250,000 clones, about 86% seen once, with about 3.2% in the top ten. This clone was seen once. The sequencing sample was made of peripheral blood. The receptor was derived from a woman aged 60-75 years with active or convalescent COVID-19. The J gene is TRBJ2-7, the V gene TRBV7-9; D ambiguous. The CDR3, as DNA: TGTGCCAGCAGCTGGCTAGGTTCCTACGAGCAGTACTTC. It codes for CASSWLGSYEQYF.